This T cell receptor (beta chain) was obtained from a study of blood T cell repertoires in COVID-19. Study overall: The United States, Italy and Spain supplied acute and convalescent COVID-19 samples. PBMCs, B-cell-depleted T cells, or T cells were the source of the cDNA or gDNA that made up the material.

As handled by the study authors: Counts of nucleated cells, estimated from reference gene primer amplification, were obtained. Only in-frame clones appear in the TCRdb table, and some are missing; sequencing was by immunoSEQ multiplex PCR. That table furnishes V, J and clone size, whereas the DNA furnished D and trimming. The table shows more than 80,000 clones, with 88% occurring only once. This CDR3 is 15 amino acids long. V was clipped by 2 bases and J by 0 bases; unmatched bases: 3. Germline CDR1 and CDR2: SGHRS and YFSETQ. The receptor's source is a man at least 80 years old with acute or convalescent COVID-19. The rearrangement joins TRBV5-1 to TRBJ2-3; 7 bases map to TRBD1. Sequencing used peripheral blood. The CDR3: CASSFPGGSTDTQYF. CDR3 DNA: TGCGCCAGCAGCTTTCCAGGGGGTAGCACAGATACGCAGTATTTT.